This TCR beta chain is from a study of control samples from healthy donors and cancer patients. In this sample, this clone turned up once. TCRdb's table, derived via immunoSEQ multiplex PCR, lists solely in-frame clones and lacks some. The sample includes under 150,000 clones, around 87% of them seen just once. Trimming cost V 3 bases and J 3 bases, with 17 bases left between them. This CDR3 spans 16 amino acids. In germline, CDR1 is MGHDK, CDR2 SYGVNS. V and J are TRBV25-1 and TRBJ1-2; maybe TRBD1 (5 bases). The sequenced sample consisted of blood. This TCR was recovered from a middle-aged man in good health. The CDR3 loop is CASSDPRDLGHYGYTF. CDR3 in DNA: TGTGCCAGCAGTGATCCTCGGGACTTGGGACACTATGGCTACACCTTC.